This T cell receptor beta chain was retrieved from a study of T-cell reconstitution after alpha-beta-depleted transplantation in children. Whole-study results and caveats: About two months after transplant, alpha-beta T cells reportedly came from several hundred expanded graft clones. Hyperexpanded clones declined; after one year, newly produced T cells mostly supplied diversity.

This clonotype appeared many times. What it binds is not known. The ends lost 5 bases at V and 2 bases at J; junction bases unmatched: 12. Germline CDR1 and CDR2: SQVTM and ANQGSEA. The CDR3 length is 16 residues. It was with unique molecular identifiers that the TCRbeta library was prepared. TCRdb redid the calling of the PCR reads with MiXCR, one entry per CDR3 protein. Here the sample spans 330,000 or so distinct CDR3 sequences, 10% being singletons. The input for sequencing was PBMCs, taken before TCRalphabeta/CD19-depleted stem cell transplant. The V and J genes are TRBV29-1 and TRBJ2-1, with 7 positions matching TRBD1. The TCR sequence derives from a boy younger than two with acute myeloid leukemia, due to receive a stem cell transplant. CDR3 nucleotides: TGCAGCGTTCAAAACCCCCCTGACAGGGCCTACAATGAGCAGTTCTTC. Amino acid sequence: CSVQNPPDRAYNEQFF.